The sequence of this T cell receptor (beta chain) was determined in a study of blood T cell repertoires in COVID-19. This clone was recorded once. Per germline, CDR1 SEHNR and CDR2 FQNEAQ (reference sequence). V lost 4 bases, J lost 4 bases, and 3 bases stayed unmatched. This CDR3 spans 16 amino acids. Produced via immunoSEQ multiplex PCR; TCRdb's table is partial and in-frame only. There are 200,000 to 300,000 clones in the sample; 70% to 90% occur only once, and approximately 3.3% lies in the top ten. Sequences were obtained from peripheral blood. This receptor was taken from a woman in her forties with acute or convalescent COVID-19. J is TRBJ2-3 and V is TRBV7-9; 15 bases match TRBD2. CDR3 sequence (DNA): TGTGCCAGCAGCTGGACTAGCGGGGGGGCAGCAGATACGCAGTATTTT. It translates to CASSWTSGGAADTQYF.